This passage covers 15 T cell receptor beta chains from one sample sequenced in a study of T cells expressing NK-cell markers. For each CDR3 protein, TCRdb gives one entry from its re-call of the 5' RACE reads, without DNA. Its table records several thousand distinct CDR3 sequences. Sequences were obtained from blood T cells: a sorted CD56 or NKG2C T cell subset, CD4+ or CD8+ T cells, or bulk PBMC T cells (not recorded which). These receptors came from a man between 18 and 29 years old in good health.

The rearrangement uses TRBV10-3 and TRBJ2-3; TCRdb outputs TRBD2, but without DNA this stays unchecked. This CDR3 has 18 residues. Germline V gene lookup returns CDR1 ENHRY and CDR2 SYGVKD. This CDR3 reads CAISGGEPTSAYTDTQYF.

The chain employs TRBV3-1 and TRBJ2-2; TCRdb gives TRBD2 as the D gene, but with no DNA this cannot be confirmed. The germline CDR1 and CDR2 sequences are LGHDT and YNNKEL (reference sequence). There are 20 residues in the CDR3. The CDR3 loop is CASSQNRETSGRKYPGELFF.

The chain uses TRBV5-6 and TRBJ2-7; the TCRdb call, TRBD2, lacks DNA for checking. The CDR3 is made up of 15 amino acids. CDR1 is SGHDT, CDR2 YYEEEE, per germline. CDR3 amino acids: CASSFSGVRSYEQYF.

This chain links TRBV4-2 with TRBJ2-3. Per the germline V gene, CDR1 is LGHNA and CDR2 is YNFKEQ. CDR3 size: 17 residues. The CDR3 region is CASSQGLQHQCTDTQYF.

Measured by frequency, this clonotype is medium-sized. This chain links TRBV6-5 with TRBJ2-1; the TCRdb D gene call, TRBD1, has no DNA to confirm it. The CDR3 totals 13 residues. The germline gives CDR1 MNHEY, CDR2 SVGAGI. The CDR3 sequence: CASRAWSDSEQFF.

J is TRBJ2-2 and V is TRBV9; TCRdb lists TRBD1, though no DNA is available to test this call. The CDR3 is made up of 15 amino acids. CDR1 and CDR2 (germline): SGDLS, YYNGEE. CDR3 protein: CASGPFFGATGELFF.

This clonotype shows up as medium-sized by frequency. This chain links TRBV20-1 with TRBJ1-5; TCRdb gives TRBD1 as the D gene, but with no DNA this cannot be confirmed. Germline V gene data show CDR1 as DFQATT and CDR2 as SNEGSKA (reference sequence). This CDR3 region has 15 residues. This CDR3 reads CSARATGGSGQPQHF.

The V gene is TRBV10-3, the J gene TRBJ2-1. CDR3 length: 14 residues. Germline assignment: CDR1 ENHRY and CDR2 SYGVKD. This CDR3 is CAIRRDDSYNEQFF.

The chain uses TRBV27 and TRBJ2-3; TCRdb reports TRBD1, a call that lacks DNA to check it against. The CDR3 consists of 14 residues. The V gene's germline CDR1 is MNHEY and CDR2 SMNVEV (reference sequence). Here the CDR3 reads CASRGLLFTDTQYF.

The rearrangement links TRBV9 to TRBJ2-7; no DNA is available, so the TRBD2 call from TCRdb remains unchecked. The CDR3 has 15 residues. Germline loops: CDR1 SGDLS, CDR2 YYNGEE. The chain's CDR3 is CASSVGTSGSYEQYF.

Its frequency marks this clonotype as medium-sized (0.01 to 0.1%). The rearrangement links TRBV3-1 to TRBJ1-5. There are 15 residues in the CDR3. CDR1 and CDR2 from the germline V gene are LGHDT and YNNKEL (reference sequence). The CDR3 region is CASSQDPSSNQPQHF.

CDR3: CASSHSGGAEAEAFF. The gene calls are TRBV4-2 and TRBJ1-1; lacking DNA, the TRBD1 call made by TCRdb goes unchecked. Looked up from germline, CDR1 is LGHNA and CDR2 is YNFKEQ. The CDR3 has 15 amino acids.

The chain carries TRBV6-1 and TRBJ2-3; with no DNA, the TCRdb D assignment of TRBD2 cannot be verified. The CDR3 is made up of 15 amino acids. Germline values: CDR1 MNHNS, CDR2 SASEGT. CDR3 loop: CASRQREVMADTQYF.

The gene calls are TRBV7-9 and TRBJ2-5; with no DNA, the TCRdb D assignment of TRBD1 cannot be verified. The CDR3 is 13 amino acids. Germline CDR1 SEHNR, CDR2 FQNEAQ (reference sequence). This chain's CDR3 is CASHPGGRETQYF. The full variable domain, with the rest looked up from reference TRBV7-9 and TRBJ2-5, is DTGVSQNPRHKITKRGQNVTFRCDPISEHNRLYWYRQTLGQGPEFLTYFQNEAQLEKSRLLSDRFSAERPKGSFSTLEIQRTEQGDSAMYLCASHPGGRETQYFGPGTRLLVL.

Considering frequency, this clonotype is medium-sized (0.01 to 0.1%). This chain uses TRBV20-1 with TRBJ2-3; the D call from TCRdb, TRBD2, cannot be confirmed without DNA. This CDR3 spans 16 amino acids. Germline V gives CDR1 DFQATT, CDR2 SNEGSKA (reference sequence). CDR3 region: CSARGPIHISTDTQYF.